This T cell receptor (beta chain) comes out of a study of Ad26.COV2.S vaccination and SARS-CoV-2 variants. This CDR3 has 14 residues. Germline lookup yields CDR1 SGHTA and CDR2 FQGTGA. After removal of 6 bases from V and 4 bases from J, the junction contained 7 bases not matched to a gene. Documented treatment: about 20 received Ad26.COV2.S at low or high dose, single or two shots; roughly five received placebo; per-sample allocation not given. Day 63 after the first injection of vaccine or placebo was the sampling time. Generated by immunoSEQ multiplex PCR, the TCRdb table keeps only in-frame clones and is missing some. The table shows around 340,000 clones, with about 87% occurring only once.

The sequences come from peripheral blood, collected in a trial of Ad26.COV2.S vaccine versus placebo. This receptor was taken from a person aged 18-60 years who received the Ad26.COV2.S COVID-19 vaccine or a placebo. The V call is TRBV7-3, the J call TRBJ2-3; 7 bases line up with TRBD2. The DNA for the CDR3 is TGTGCCAGCAGATCTAGGGAGGGGCCAGATACGCAGTATTTT. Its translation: CASRSREGPDTQYF.